These 9 T cell receptor beta chains came from one sample sequenced in a study of T-cell memory formation after mild COVID-19. TCRdb passed the 5' RACE reads through MiXCR, listing each CDR3 protein once. The sample yields 300,000 to 350,000 distinct CDR3 sequences, 15% to 20% seen once. Specimen: PBMCs or a T cell subset sorted from them (not recorded which). These receptors came from a man younger than 30 who had mild COVID-19 (a few samples of this study predate the infection). Cell type and time point are not known.

The chain couples TRBV6-2 or TRBV6-3 to TRBJ2-7, with a weak D call TRBD1 (5 bases). The CDR3 contains 13 residues. In germline, CDR1 is MNHEY, CDR2 SVGEGT. Deletions cut 6 bases from V and 6 bases from J, with 15 bases between. This CDR3 is CASSPQGLREQYV. DNA for the CDR3: TGTGCCAGCAGCCCTCAGGGTTTGCGCGAGCAGTACGTC.

This clonotype was detected a few times. The chain couples TRBV24-1 to TRBJ2-3; D may be TRBD1 (5 bases). The CDR3 covers 14 residues. Germline values: CDR1 KGHDR, CDR2 SFDVKD. Trimming removed 8 bases from V and 3 bases from J, with 14 bases in between. The CDR3 coding sequence is TGTGCCACCACGACGGGCAGGGTAACAGATACGCAGTATTTT. This encodes CATTTGRVTDTQYF.

V and J are TRBV5-1 and TRBJ2-1, with D tentatively TRBD1 or TRBD2 (7 bases each). Germline CDR1 SGHRS, CDR2 YFSETQ. The CDR3 has 13 residues. Trimming removed 3 bases from V and 7 bases from J, with 11 bases in between. This CDR3 reads CASSSRGGNEQFF. Written as DNA, the CDR3 is TGCGCCAGCAGCTCCAGGGGGGGAAATGAGCAGTTCTTC.

In its sample, this clonotype was seen a few times. This sequence joins TRBV10-3 and TRBJ2-3, with 8 bases identical to TRBD2. V lost 7 bases and J lost 3; bases outside the gene matches: 9. Germline-derived CDR1 and CDR2 are ENHRY and SYGVKD. The CDR3 runs 15 residues. The CDR3 region has the DNA TGTGCCATCAATCCGAATGCGGGGGGAACAGATACGCAGTATTTT. It is translated as CAINPNAGGTDTQYF.

The genes are TRBV6-6 and TRBJ2-6; no reliable D call. The CDR3 has 14 amino acids. Trimming stripped 7 bases from V and 1 base from J, with 8 bases between. Per the germline V gene, CDR1 is MNHNY and CDR2 is SVGAGI (reference sequence). The CDR3 bases are TGTGCCAGCACCACGGCTTCTGGGGCCAACGTCCTGACTTTC. Encoded protein: CASTTASGANVLTF.

This clonotype came up once. V usage is TRBV4-2 and J usage is TRBJ2-1, with 10 bases identical to TRBD2. This CDR3 spans 16 amino acids. CDR1 is LGHNA and CDR2 is YNFKEQ in the germline V gene. V lost 1 base, J lost 8 bases, and 8 bases stayed unmatched. DNA for the CDR3: TGTGCCAGCAGCCAAGGAGAGCGGGGGGGCCTCCATGAGCAGTTCTTC. Protein: CASSQGERGGLHEQFF.

This clonotype turned up a few times. V is TRBV12-3 or TRBV12-4 and J is TRBJ1-1, with 7 bases lining up with TRBD1. The CDR3 is made up of 13 amino acids. The J segment lost 3 bases and the V segment lost 8 bases, leaving 6 bases of the junction unmatched. CDR3 in amino acids: CASSTGTHTEAFF. DNA of the CDR3: TGTGCCAGCTCGACAGGGACGCACACTGAAGCTTTCTTT.

V usage is TRBV28 and J usage is TRBJ1-1, with D possibly TRBD1 on 6 matching bases. The germline V and J ends were trimmed by 10 bases and 10 bases, with 16 bases remaining between them. The germline CDR1 and CDR2 sequences are MDHEN and SYDVKM. This CDR3 region has 11 residues. The CDR3 DNA reads TGTGCCATCAGGGGCCGTTGGGGAGCTTTCTTT. Encoded protein: CAIRGRWGAFF.

The chain links TRBV20-1 to TRBJ2-3; unclear D gene. V shed 5 bases and J shed 4 bases, with 10 bases lying between them. Germline V gene sequence: CDR1 DFQATT, CDR2 SNEGSKA (reference sequence). CDR3 length: 12 amino acids. The CDR3 sequence is CSASIDADTQYF. DNA of the CDR3: TGCAGTGCTTCCATCGACGCAGATACGCAGTATTTT.